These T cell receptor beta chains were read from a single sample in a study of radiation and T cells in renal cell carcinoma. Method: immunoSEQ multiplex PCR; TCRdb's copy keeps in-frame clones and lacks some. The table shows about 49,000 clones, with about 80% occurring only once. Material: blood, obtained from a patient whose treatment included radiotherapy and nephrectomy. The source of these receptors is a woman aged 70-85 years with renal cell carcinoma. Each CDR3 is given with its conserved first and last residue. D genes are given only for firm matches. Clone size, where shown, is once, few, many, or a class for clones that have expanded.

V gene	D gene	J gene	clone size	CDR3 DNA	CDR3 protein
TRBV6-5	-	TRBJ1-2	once	TGTGCCAGCAGTTCCACGGGGTTTGGCTACACCTTC	CASSSTGFGYTF
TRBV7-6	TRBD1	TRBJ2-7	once	TGTGCCAGCAGCCCCCGGACAGGTTTTGTTTCCGAGCAGTACTTC	CASSPRTGFVSEQYF
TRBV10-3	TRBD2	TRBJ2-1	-	TGTGCCATCAGTGAGTCGTGGGCGGGAGGGGAAGGGAGAAATGAGCAGTTCTTC	CAISESWAGGEGRNEQFF
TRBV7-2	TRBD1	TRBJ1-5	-	TGTGCCAGCAGCGTAGACAGGGGGGTCAGTCAGCCCCAGCATTTT	CASSVDRGVSQPQHF
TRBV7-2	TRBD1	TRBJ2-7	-	TGTGCCAGCAGCCCGACAGGGGGCGTCGACGAGCAGTACTTC	CASSPTGGVDEQYF
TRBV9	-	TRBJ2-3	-	TGTGCCAGCAGCGTAGGTGGGGGCGCCGATACGCAGTATTTT	CASSVGGGADTQYF
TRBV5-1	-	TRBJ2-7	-	TGCGCCAGCAGCTTGGAAACCCCCTACGAGCAGTACTTC	CASSLETPYEQYF
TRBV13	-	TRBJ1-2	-	TGTGCCAGCAGCTTAGATCCGGGCCGTGGGGGGTATGGCTACACCTTC	CASSLDPGRGGYGYTF
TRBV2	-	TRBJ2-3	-	TGTGCCAGCAGTGATGTAGGGACGGTAGTTCAGTATTTT	CASSDVGTVVQYF
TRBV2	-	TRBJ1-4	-	TGTGCCAGCAGCGGTGGGGACAATGAAAAACTGTTTTTT	CASSGGDNEKLFF
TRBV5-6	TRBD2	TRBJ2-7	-	TGTGCCAGCAGCTCCGGGACTAGCGGACCGAAGCAGTACTTC	CASSSGTSGPKQYF
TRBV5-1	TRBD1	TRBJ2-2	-	TGCGCCAGCAGCGGGACAGGGGGCGAGGCCGGGGAGCTGTTTTTT	CASSGTGGEAGELFF
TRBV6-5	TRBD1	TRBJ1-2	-	TGTGCCAGCAGTTACTCGGGACAGGACAACTATGGCTACACCTTC	CASSYSGQDNYGYTF
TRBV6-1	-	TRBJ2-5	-	TGTGCCAGCAGTGGACTAGTACACCAAGAGACCCAGTACTTC	CASSGLVHQETQYF
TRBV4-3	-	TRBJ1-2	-	TGCGCCAGCAGCCAAGATCCCGGACCTAACTATGGCTACACCTTC	CASSQDPGPNYGYTF
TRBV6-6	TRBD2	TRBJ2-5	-	TGTGCCAGCAGTCCCAGGGAGGGGATAGAGACCCAGTACTTC	CASSPREGIETQYF
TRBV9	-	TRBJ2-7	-	TGTGCCAGCAGCGTAGCTACAAGTGGGTACGAGCAGTACTTC	CASSVATSGYEQYF
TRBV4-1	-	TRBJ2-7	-	TGCGCCAGCAGCCAAACCGGGGGTTTCGAGCAGTACTTC	CASSQTGGFEQYF
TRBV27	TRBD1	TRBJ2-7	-	TGTGCCAGCAGCGTGGACAGGATTGCCTACGAGCAGTACTTC	CASSVDRIAYEQYF
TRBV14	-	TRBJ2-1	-	TGTGCCAGCGGGGGCGGGGCCAACAATGAGCAGTTCTTC	CASGGGANNEQFF
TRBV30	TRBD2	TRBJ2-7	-	TGTGCCTGGAGTTTAGCGGGAGGCGAGCAGTACTTC	CAWSLAGGEQYF
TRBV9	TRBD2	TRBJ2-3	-	TGTGCCAGCAGCCCCTACTCGACTAGCGGGGGCACAGATACGCAGTATTTT	CASSPYSTSGGTDTQYF
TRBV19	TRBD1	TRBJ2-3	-	TGTGCCACCAAACCCGGGACAGGGAAGTCAGATACGCAGTATTTT	CATKPGTGKSDTQYF
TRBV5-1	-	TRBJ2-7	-	TGCGCCAGCAGCTTGGGCCAGGGATTGTCATCCTACGAGCAGTACTTC	CASSLGQGLSSYEQYF
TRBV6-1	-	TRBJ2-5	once	TGTGCCAGCGGGACGCAGTGGGGGGAGACCCAGTACTTC	CASGTQWGETQYF
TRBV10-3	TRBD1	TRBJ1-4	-	TGTGCCATCAGTGATGGGACAGAGGGTGAAAAACTGTTTTTT	CAISDGTEGEKLFF
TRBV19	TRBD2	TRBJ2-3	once	TGTGCCAGTAGTATAGCCCTGACTAGCGGGAACACAGATACGCAGTATTTT	CASSIALTSGNTDTQYF
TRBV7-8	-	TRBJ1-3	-	TGTGCCAGCAGCTTATTGGGGGGCTCTGGAAACACCATATATTTT	CASSLLGGSGNTIYF
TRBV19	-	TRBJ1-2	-	TGTGCCAGTAGTATGGGGGGGACCTATGGCTACACCTTC	CASSMGGTYGYTF
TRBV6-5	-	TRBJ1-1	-	TGTGCCAGCAGTTCCAGCTTCGGATTCGAAGCTTTCTTT	CASSSSFGFEAFF
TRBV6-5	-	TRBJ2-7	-	TGTGCCAGCAGCCACTACGAGCAGTACTTC	CASSHYEQYF
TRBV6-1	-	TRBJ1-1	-	TGTGCCAGCACCACGACCCGGGAAACTGAAGCTTTCTTT	CASTTTRETEAFF
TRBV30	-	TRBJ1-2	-	TGTGCCTGGAGTGAGAGTGCCTATGGCTACACCTTC	CAWSESAYGYTF
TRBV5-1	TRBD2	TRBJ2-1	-	TGCGCCAGCAGCTTGGGACCGGGACTAGCGGGCTCCTACAATGAGCAGTTCTTC	CASSLGPGLAGSYNEQFF
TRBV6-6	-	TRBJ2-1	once	TGTGCCAGCAGTTTGACGAATAATGAGCAGTTCTTC	CASSLTNNEQFF
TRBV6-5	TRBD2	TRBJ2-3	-	TGTGCCAGCGCGGGACTAGCGGGAGGAAGCGATACGCAGTATTTT	CASAGLAGGSDTQYF
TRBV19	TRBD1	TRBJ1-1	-	TGTGCCAGTCGAAGACAGGGGGGTGGGAACACTGAAGCTTTCTTT	CASRRQGGGNTEAFF
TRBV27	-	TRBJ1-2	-	TGTGCCAGCAAAAGCCCTGCCGGGGTAAATTGGGGCTACACCTTC	CASKSPAGVNWGYTF
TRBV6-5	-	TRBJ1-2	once	TGTGCCAGCAGTCAAGATCAGGGTTGGTATGGCTACACCTTC	CASSQDQGWYGYTF
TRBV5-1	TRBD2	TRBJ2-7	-	TGCGCCAGCAGCTGGGATGAGAAACTAGCGGAAAGCTCCTACGAGCAGTACTTC	CASSWDEKLAESSYEQYF
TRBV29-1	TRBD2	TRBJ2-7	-	TGCAGCGTTGAGCGGCTAGCGGGAGTTTTTAGGGAGCAGTACTTC	CSVERLAGVFREQYF
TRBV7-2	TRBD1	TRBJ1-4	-	TGTGCCAGCAGCTCGGGACAGGGGTTTGAAAAACTGTTTTTT	CASSSGQGFEKLFF
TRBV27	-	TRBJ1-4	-	TGTGCCACTCGTCGGGGAGTGGCTGAAAAACTGTTTTTT	CATRRGVAEKLFF
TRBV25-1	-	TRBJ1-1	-	TGTGCCAGCACCACCGACCGGTACGGCACTGAAGCTTTCTTT	CASTTDRYGTEAFF
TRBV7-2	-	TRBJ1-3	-	TGTGCCAGCAGCTTACGGCGGGGGGCGCGGTCTGGAAACACCATATATTTT	CASSLRRGARSGNTIYF
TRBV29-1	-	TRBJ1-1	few	TGCAGCGTTCGACGCAATATGAACACTGAAGCTTTCTTT	CSVRRNMNTEAFF
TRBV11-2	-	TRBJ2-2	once	TGTGCCAGCAGCTCCTTTCAGGGGAACACCGGGGAGCTGTTTTTT	CASSSFQGNTGELFF
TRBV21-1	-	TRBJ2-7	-	TGTGCCAGCAGGACCGGGACAGCCTACGAGCAGTACTTC	CASRTGTAYEQYF
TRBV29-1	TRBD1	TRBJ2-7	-	TGCAGCGTTGAGGGGACGCGACAGGGCTACGAGCAGTACTTC	CSVEGTRQGYEQYF
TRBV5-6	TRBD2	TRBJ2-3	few	TGTGCCAGCAGCTCCCAGGGAGGTAGCGGGGGGGTAACAGATACGCAGTATTTT	CASSSQGGSGGVTDTQYF
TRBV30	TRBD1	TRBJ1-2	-	TGTGCCTGGAGGGACAGGGTCTTGGGATATGGCTACACCTTC	CAWRDRVLGYGYTF
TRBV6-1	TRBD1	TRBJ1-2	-	TGTGCCAGCATGAATCTGGACAGGGCTGACTATGGCTACACCTTC	CASMNLDRADYGYTF
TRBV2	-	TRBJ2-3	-	TGTGCCAGCAGTGGAGGCCTTATAGATACGCAGTATTTT	CASSGGLIDTQYF
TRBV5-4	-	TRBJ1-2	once	TGTGCCAGCAGGACGGACCAGGGGTACGCCTATGGCTACACCTTC	CASRTDQGYAYGYTF
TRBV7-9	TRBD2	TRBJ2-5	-	TGTGCCAGCAGCCAGTCCCTAGCGGGGGGCTCTCCCCTGTACTTC	CASSQSLAGGSPLYF